A selection of T cell receptor beta chains follows, all from one sample in a study of tumor and adjacent non-tumor tissue in lung cancer. MiXCR was run by TCRdb on the multiplex PCR reads, yielding one entry per CDR3 protein. There are about 200,000 distinct CDR3 sequences in the sample; around 70% occur only once, and about 23% lies in the top ten. Sequenced: lung tumor tissue. These receptor sequences come from a man in his sixties with non-small cell lung cancer. The CDR3 runs from the conserved cysteine through the conserved F or W. A D gene is named only where the DNA matches it firmly. Size values are once, few and many counts, or a class for expanded clones, and some rows have none.

j_gene	d_gene	v_gene	abundance	CDR3aa	CDR3nt
TRBJ2-7	TRBD1	TRBV20-1	few	CSAKARDRGTYEQYF	TGCAGTGCTAAAGCACGGGACAGGGGCACCTACGAGCAGTACTTC
TRBJ2-1	.	TRBV11-1	.	CASGVYGTADEQFF	TGTGCCAGCGGCGTTTACGGAACCGCGGATGAGCAGTTCTTC
TRBJ1-2	.	TRBV4-2	.	CASSQDKWAAYGYTF	TGTGCCAGCAGCCAAGATAAATGGGCGGCTTATGGCTACACCTTC
TRBJ1-4	.	TRBV20-1	.	CGAGLWLGNEKLLF	TGCGGCGCTGGCCTGTGGCTGGGTAATGAAAAACTGCTTTTT
TRBJ2-5	.	TRBV5-1	many	CASSPTGMYQETQYF	TGCGCCAGCAGCCCGACAGGAATGTACCAAGAGACCCAGTACTTC
TRBJ1-6	.	TRBV11-2	many	CASSDRAPGRGGVNNSPLHF	TGTGCCAGCAGCGACCGGGCCCCGGGACGGGGGGGGGTAAATAATTCACCCCTCCACTTT
TRBJ2-5	TRBD2	TRBV11-2	.	CTSSTRLAGGTIGETQYF	TGTACCAGTAGCACCCGACTAGCGGGGGGTACCATAGGAGAGACCCAGTACTTC
TRBJ2-3	.	TRBV20-1	.	CSVPRPGGDTQYF	TGCAGTGTTCCCCGCCCTGGGGGTGATACGCAGTATTTT
TRBJ1-6	.	TRBV12-3/TRBV12-4	.	CASCPSGRGGNSPLHF	TGTGCCAGCTGCCCCTCGGGTCGGGGGGGAAATTCACCCCTCCACTTT
TRBJ2-5	.	TRBV11-3	many	CASSLGFVQGRKTQYF	TGTGCCAGCAGCTTAGGATTCGTTCAGGGGAGGAAGACCCAGTACTTC
TRBJ2-1	.	TRBV12-3/TRBV12-4	.	CASSLLASMHEQFF	TGTGCCAGCAGTTTACTTGCTAGCATGCATGAGCAGTTCTTC
TRBJ2-2	.	TRBV20-1	.	CSAREWNGVNTGELFF	TGCAGTGCTAGAGAATGGAACGGGGTCAACACCGGGGAGCTTTTTTTT
TRBJ1-5	TRBD1	TRBV4-2	.	CASSQDRGRDRLNQPQHF	TGTGCCAGCAGCCAAGATAGGGGCCGGGACAGACTCAATCAGCCCCAGCATTTT
TRBJ1-1	TRBD1	TRBV11-1	.	CASSAIMGTGGLNTEAFF	TGTGCCAGCAGCGCGATCATGGGGACAGGGGGCTTGAACACTGAAGCTTTCTTT
TRBJ2-1	TRBD2	TRBV28	.	CASSFHSRGGLEQFF	TGTGCCAGCAGTTTTCACTCGCGGGGGGGCCTTGAGCAGTTCTTC
TRBJ2-5	TRBD2	TRBV5-4	many	CASSSSGREETQYF	TGTGCCAGCAGCTCCAGCGGGAGGGAAGAGACCCAGTACTTC
TRBJ2-5	TRBD2	TRBV5-4	once	CASSYGLARSQETHCF	TGTGCCAGTAGCTACGGACTAGCGCGAAGCCAAGAGACCCATTGCTTC
TRBJ1-4	.	TRBV20-1	many	CSAAEAANEKLFF	TGCAGTGCTGCGGAGGCAGCTAATGAAAAACTGTTTTTT
TRBJ1-1	TRBD1	TRBV20-1	many	CSAINRDREGVFTEAFF	TGCAGTGCTATAAACCGGGACAGGGAAGGGGTTTTCACTGAAGCTTTCTTT
TRBJ2-6	.	TRBV6-1	.	CASFPGAGANVLTF	TGTGCCAGCTTCCCCGGGGCTGGGGCCAACGTCCTGACTTTC
TRBJ2-2	TRBD2	TRBV20-1	.	CSAKKTSGGIGELFF	TGCAGTGCTAAGAAGACTAGCGGGGGTATCGGGGAGCTGTTTTTT